This T cell receptor (beta chain) was recorded in a study of cytomegalovirus exposure and HLA in healthy donors listed by TCRdb under 2017. Looking at the study overall: In an earlier analysis of 587 of the donors, about 270 Gb of sequence data and roughly 100 million unique TCR beta sequences from about 179 million T cells were reported. In addition to the first cohort of 666 subjects, a separate validation cohort of 120 different subjects was used. Typing coverage differed by locus: A, B, C, DRB1 and DQB1 were typed in about 629-640 donors, DQA1 in 500 to 550, DPA1 in over 600, and DPB1 in 400 to 480. A later genetic analysis took genome-wide SNP genotypes for about three fifths of the 666 donors and used that subset as a discovery cohort. An early release covering over 500 HLA-typed donors comprised approximately 290 gigabases of sequencing data and about 90 million unique TCR sequences. The study was designed to test whether signatures of past pathogen exposure could be identified by cataloging public T cell receptors. Class I and class II HLA loci were covered by the typing at four-digit resolution. Of the 398 genotyped donors, approximately 80% were placed in the genetic ancestry cluster associated with self-reported Caucasian donors. On average, around 230,000 unique TCR beta nucleotide sequences were sequenced per donor among more than 350 genotyped donors of the cohort, with roughly 18% of those sequences being non-productive. The study combined high-throughput TCR immunosequencing, statistical association of individual TCRs with disease status, and machine learning to predict cytomegalovirus infection status. Every discovery cohort repertoire had been produced on one sequencing platform. The study used immunosequencing to profile the T cell repertoires of hundreds of subjects and linked those repertoires to cytomegalovirus serostatus. In an earlier analysis of 500 to 650 of the donors, high-throughput TCR beta sequencing was used to judge whether each TCR beta V gene segment behaved as functional or pseudogenic. Donor age, sex, ethnicity and CMV serostatus were collected together with the repertoire data. The later analysis used no new phenotypic data to find candidate immune exposures, relying instead on TCR beta sequences and their occurrence across donors. A later analysis re-analyzed previously published TCR beta repertoires from about 600 donors and added high-resolution HLA genotyping to study TCR occurrence patterns. Roughly five DR-DQ haplotypes were handled as single units for association and clustering because linkage in the cohort was strong. General findings and caveats noted by the study authors: According to a later analysis, parvovirus B19, influenza, CMV and Epstein-Barr virus appeared linked to several top co-occurrence clusters. CMV serostatus was the only immune exposure information available for the cohort. The study gave a list of more than 150 TCR beta chains associated with cytomegalovirus. Most TCR sequences were seen in very few donors, while some public TCRs were found in many individuals. In a later analysis, the rate of TCR association differed among HLA loci, with DRB1 alleles having the most associated TCRs and HLA-C alleles having the fewest. The classifier was reported to diagnose cytomegalovirus status with high specificity and sensitivity in both the original and validation cohorts. Because some donors lacked HLA typing at each locus, the association tests relied only on the typed subset. A later analysis associated 15,000 or so TCR beta sequences with specific HLA alleles at a false discovery rate of 0.05. Correlated functional status among segregating V segments might reflect linkage disequilibrium, but an unknown experimental factor could not be ruled out. A later genetic analysis associated a missense DCLRE1C variant with V-gene and J-gene trimming of TCR beta chains, and an independent cohort replicated the association. Three of the identified cytomegalovirus-associated TCR beta chains were confirmed in vitro to be specific for cytomegalovirus antigens. A later analysis found that HLA-associated TCR beta chains were more clonally expanded and had lower generation probabilities than equally common non-associated chains. Because counts were too low, about 18 rarely observed V segments, including chromosome 9 orphons, were excluded from the earlier analysis of fewer than 650 of the donors. The cohort was sequenced for TCR beta chains only, and without alpha or paired-chain data the features that could be detected were limited. A cluster of highly shared sequence variants was judged likely to represent a technical artifact of the sequencing pipeline. The authors suggested that the approach could potentially be extended to other disease states and immunological phenotypes. In an earlier analysis of 500 to 650 of the donors, most TCR beta V segments appeared in productive rearrangements about 87% or about 30% of the time, broadly matching IMGT annotations. Compared with the approximately 670-donor mean, donors in an Asian-associated ancestry cluster had fewer N-insertions in productive TCRs, according to a later genetic analysis. A later analysis found that most CMV-associated TCR beta chains appeared HLA-restricted, with HLA associations seemingly driven largely by CMV exposure. The presence/absence analyses assumed that sequencing depth was roughly uniform across donors, and that assumption may not be true. The 87-base-pair reads could not distinguish some IMGT-functional V segments, including TRBV6-2 and TRBV6-3, so those segments were excluded. Strong co-occurrence of HLA alleles, especially DR and DQ, made assigning TCR associations to individual alleles difficult. A further reported finding was that TCR beta sequences accurately predicted the HLA-A and HLA-B alleles for most subjects in the first cohort.

Spanning cysteine to phenylalanine, the CDR3 consists of 14 amino acids. Only CDR3 DNA remains: 42 bases, in frame from the first base. CDR1 SGHNT and CDR2 YYREEE are derived from the germline V gene (reference sequence). The V end loses 5 bases and the J end loses 0 bases, and a stretch of 10 bases separates them. This clone was observed a handful of times. Its specific antigen is unknown. Nothing much larger sits one base from this clone, and base qualities are not available. The library was generated by the immunoSEQ multiplex PCR assay. A mixture of 60 forward primers for TCR Vbeta segments and 13 reverse primers for TCR Jbeta segments was used in the multiplex PCR. A multiplex PCR assay on genomic DNA amplified the CDR3 region of rearranged TCR beta genes. The amplified TCR beta libraries were sequenced on the Illumina HiSeq System as 87-base-pair reads. The authors' analysis ran thus. In a later analysis, tens of millions of unique TCR beta chains were counted across the approximately 670 repertoires, and around 10 million of these chains were shared by at least two donors. To remove PCR and sequencing errors, raw reads were error-corrected and collapsed into unique sequences using a nearest-neighbor algorithm that merged closely related sequences. V, D and J gene segments were assigned by aligning CDR3 sequences to IMGT reference sequences. Each retained sequence needed at least a six-nucleotide match to both a V gene segment and a J gene segment. A rearrangement counted as productive if the CDR3 had no stop codons and remained in frame with V and J, and every other rearrangement counted as non-productive. Following IMGT convention, CDR3 was defined as the stretch from the second conserved V-encoded cysteine up to the conserved J-encoded phenylalanine. The earlier analysis of a few hundred of the donors excluded any sequence lacking an unambiguous match to a single V gene segment. An earlier analysis of 587 of the donors called V segments functional above 56.7% productive rearrangements and segregating when the between-donor standard deviation exceeded 5%. To diagnose cytomegalovirus status from the catalog of TCR beta chain sequences, a statistical classification framework was built. A later analysis assigned V and J genes by comparing TCR nucleotide sequences with IMGT/GENE-DB human TR gene sequences. Using the TCRdist pipeline, a later analysis assigned CDR3 sequences along with most-parsimonious VDJ recombination scenarios. In a later analysis, each TCR beta chain was defined by its CDR3 amino acid sequence together with its V-gene family, and reads lacking a unique V-gene family were excluded. In a later analysis, 450 to 600 highly shared, low-generation-probability nucleotide sequences were removed to address suspected cross-contamination and a sequencing artifact. A later analysis calculated a clonal expansion index for each public chain from normalized within-repertoire ranks of inferred template counts. Generation probabilities in a later analysis came from a VDJ recombination model fitted to out-of-frame rearrangements, and those results were checked against IGoR. In a later analysis, hypergeometric tests were used to score TCR-TCR, TCR-HLA and TCR-CMV co-occurrence, with a repertoire-size bias correction applied to TCR pairs. False discovery rates were estimated in a later analysis by permuting HLA or CMV assignments 20 times. In a later analysis, co-occurring TCRs were grouped with DBSCAN, and TCRdist sequence similarity was added when clustering was performed within HLA-allele-positive subsets. Repertoires with fewer than 30,000 or more than 120,000 public chains, plus five repertoires with anomalous nucleotide sharing, were excluded from co-occurrence clustering. The immuneACCESS repertoire file appears here via TCRdb, limited to in-frame rearrangements. These files lack a portion of the clones; in checked studies, under half of the deficit traces to unresolved V genes, and the cause of the others is not known. V, J and clone size are those of that table, while D and trimming were read from the DNA. For this sample there are 85,000 to 120,000 clones; around 82% appear just once. Approximately 1.5% of the sample lies in the top ten.

In total, approximately 700 healthy bone marrow donors made up the cohort. All cohort members were sampled while nominally healthy, although unrecorded immune exposures were likely present. The donor was CMV seronegative and was included in the group of 352 seronegative cohort members. A peripheral blood sample was provided by each donor, and peripheral blood mononuclear cells were used for TCR beta sequencing. Genomic DNA was extracted from the blood cell samples with the Qiagen DNeasy Blood Extraction Kit. The receptor's source is a man in his forties or fifties in good health and CMV-seronegative. Material: PBMCs. Rearrangement joined TRBV5-4 to TRBJ2-3, with the D gene uncertain. The DNA sequence is TGTGCCAGCAGGAGTACCCCTAGCACAGATACGCAGTATTTT. Its coded protein is CASRSTPSTDTQYF.